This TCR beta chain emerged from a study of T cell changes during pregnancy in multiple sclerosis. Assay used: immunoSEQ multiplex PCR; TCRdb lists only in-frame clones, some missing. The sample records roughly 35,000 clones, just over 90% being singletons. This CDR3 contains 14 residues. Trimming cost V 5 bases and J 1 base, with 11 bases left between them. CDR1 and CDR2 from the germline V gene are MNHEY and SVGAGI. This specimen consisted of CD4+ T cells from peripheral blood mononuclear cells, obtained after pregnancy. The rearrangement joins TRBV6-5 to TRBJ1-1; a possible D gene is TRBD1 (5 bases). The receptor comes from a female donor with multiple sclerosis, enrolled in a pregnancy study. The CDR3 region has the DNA TGTGCCAGCAGTAACCAGGGTAGGAACACTGAAGCTTTCTTT. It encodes CASSNQGRNTEAFF.